Following are 23 T cell receptor beta chains from one sample sequenced in a study of human T cells and chemical hapten exposure. TCRdb processed the RACE reads anew with MiXCR; each CDR3 protein has one entry. The profile shows roughly 96,000 distinct CDR3 sequences, 7% to 10% of them singletons. This sample's time point: patch test 2, 6 weeks after DPC sensitization. Treatment: therapeutic diphenylcyclopropenone sensitization with weekly scalp DPC. The specimen comprised whole blood, sampled in connection with sensitization to the hapten diphenylcyclopropenone (DPC). All receptors come from a woman aged 40 to 50 with alopecia areata. Some clones in this sample may be carry-over from other donors' samples.

V is TRBV9 and J is TRBJ2-2; TRBD2 is a possible D gene (6 bases). Trimming removed 3 bases from V and 8 bases from J, with 11 bases in between. The V gene's germline CDR1 is SGDLS and CDR2 YYNGEE. The CDR3 contains 13 residues. CDR3 coding DNA: TGTGCCAGCAGCGCCGGGACTGCTGGGGAGCTGTTTTTT. Translation: CASSAGTAGELFF.

This clonotype was observed many times. The chain recombines TRBV2 with TRBJ1-2; a possible D gene is TRBD1 (6 bases). V dropped 3 bases and J dropped 5 bases, with 10 bases sitting between them. The germline gives CDR1 SNHLY, CDR2 FYNNEI. This CDR3 comprises 13 residues. CDR3 amino acids: CASSDTGPYGYTF. The CDR3 DNA is TGTGCCAGCAGTGACACAGGGCCATATGGCTACACCTTC.

The chain combines TRBV7-9 with TRBJ2-2, with 7 bases fitting TRBD2. The V gene end was trimmed by 3 bases and the J gene end by 4 bases; junction bases not matched to a gene: 2. The V gene's germline CDR1 is SEHNR and CDR2 FQNEAQ (reference sequence). The CDR3 spans 14 residues. The CDR3 reads CASSFSGGTGELFF. CDR3 coding DNA: TGTGCCAGCAGCTTTTCGGGGGGCACCGGGGAGCTGTTTTTT.

This clonotype was recorded many times. V gene TRBV12-3 or TRBV12-4 combines with J gene TRBJ1-6, with TRBD1 matching over 9 bases. With 7 bases clipped from V and 8 bases from J, the junction kept 12 bases outside the gene matches. CDR3 size: 16 residues. CDR3 region: CASILQGAGVDSPLHF. The CDR3 DNA follows: TGTGCCAGCATCCTACAGGGGGCTGGGGTGGATTCACCCCTCCACTTT.

This clonotype was seen many times. V gene TRBV3-1 combines with J gene TRBJ1-1; possibly TRBD1 for D (6 bases). The germline gives CDR1 LGHDT, CDR2 YNNKEL (reference sequence). This CDR3 is 14 amino acids long. V was cut by 3 bases and J by 7 bases, with 15 bases left in between. CDR3 loop: CASSHQGQGYEAFF. The CDR3 coding sequence is TGTGCCAGCAGCCATCAGGGGCAGGGATATGAAGCTTTCTTT.

This clonotype has ten or more counts. V usage is TRBV12-3 or TRBV12-4 and J usage is TRBJ2-7; possibly TRBD1 for D (6 bases). V lost 4 bases and J 6 bases, leaving 16 bases between the germline ends. CDR3 length: 14 amino acids. This chain's CDR3 is CASSYGLGGGEQYF. The CDR3 nucleotides are TGTGCCAGCAGTTACGGTTTAGGGGGTGGCGAGCAGTACTTC.

This clonotype was recorded a few times. The chain recombines TRBV13 with TRBJ2-1; TRBD1 matches at 7 bases. With V trimmed by 6 bases and J by 12 bases, 11 bases remained unmatched. There are 13 residues in the CDR3. From germline, CDR1 is PRHDT and CDR2 FYEKMQ (reference sequence). The CDR3 is CASSPDREGTQFF. The CDR3 DNA is TGTGCCAGCAGTCCCGACAGGGAAGGTACGCAGTTCTTC.

This clonotype appeared many times. The rearrangement uses TRBV4-1 and TRBJ2-4, with no clear D. This CDR3 has 14 amino acids. CDR1 and CDR2 (germline): MGHRA, YSYEKL. V lost 1 base and J 0 bases, leaving 4 bases between the germline ends. The chain's CDR3 is CASSQGLAKNIQYF. CDR3 nucleotides: TGCGCCAGCAGCCAAGGACTAGCCAAAAACATTCAGTACTTC.

The chain combines TRBV28 with TRBJ2-3, with D possibly called TRBD1 or TRBD2 (5 bases each). V was clipped by 6 bases and J by 2 bases, with 12 bases between them. This CDR3 spans 14 amino acids. Per germline, CDR1 MDHEN and CDR2 SYDVKM. The CDR3 is CASRPVGTTDTQYF. CDR3 nucleotides: TGTGCCAGCAGGCCTGTCGGGACCACAGATACGCAGTATTTT.

The rearrangement joins TRBV7-2 to TRBJ1-3; 8 bases are shared with TRBD1. Germline loops: CDR1 SGHTA, CDR2 FQGNSA. The CDR3 is 14 amino acids. V was clipped by 0 bases and J by 8 bases; unmatched bases: 3. This CDR3 is CASSLASGGDTIYF. CDR3 bases: TGTGCCAGCAGCTTAGCGTCAGGGGGCGACACCATATATTTT.

Comments on this clonotype: This clone may be a read error of a much larger clone one base away. The chain uses TRBV7-9 and TRBJ2-1, with unresolved D. In germline, CDR1 is SEHNR, CDR2 FQNEAQ (reference sequence). The CDR3 covers 15 residues. The CDR3 DNA follows: TGTGTCAGCAGCCGCCTGGGCTCCTCCTACAATGAGCAGTTCTTC. It encodes CVSSRLGSSYNEQFF.

This clonotype turned up a few times. The chain employs TRBV10-3 and TRBJ2-3; TRBD2 matches 11 bases. CDR3 length: 19 amino acids. Germline V lookup: CDR1 ENHRY, CDR2 SYGVKD. V was pared by 2 bases and J by 4 bases, with 14 bases of the junction left unmatched. The CDR3, as DNA: TGTGCCATCAGTGAGGCAGGGGGTGGTAGCGGGAGGGCACCAGATACGCAGTATTTT. Its translation: CAISEAGGGSGRAPDTQYF.

This clonotype turned up a few times. This sequence joins TRBV28 and TRBJ2-5, with 9 positions matching TRBD1. Trimming cost V 5 bases and J 2 bases; bases outside gene matches: 9. The CDR3 is 16 amino acids. Germline CDR1 is MDHEN and CDR2 is SYDVKM. CDR3 sequence: CASSTWTGAGQETQYF. The CDR3, as DNA: TGTGCCAGCAGTACTTGGACAGGGGCAGGTCAAGAGACCCAGTACTTC. Full variable domain (outside the CDR3, taken from reference TRBV28 and TRBJ2-5): DVKVTQSSRYLVKRTGEKVFLECVQDMDHENMFWYRQDPGLGLRLIYFSYDVKMKEKGDIPEGYSVSREKKERFSLILESASTNQTSMYLCASSTWTGAGQETQYFGPGTRLLVL.

This clonotype has only a few counts. DNA of the CDR3: TGTGCCCTGGGCGGTCCAAGCACAGATACGCAGTATTTT. As protein: CALGGPSTDTQYF. J is TRBJ2-3 and V is TRBV7-7; D not resolved. V gave up 11 bases and J gave up 0 bases, with 12 bases separating them. CDR3 length: 13 amino acids. Germline CDR1 and CDR2: SSHAT and FNYEAQ (reference sequence).

The chain recombines TRBV7-3 with TRBJ2-3; 7 bases line up with TRBD1. The V gene end was trimmed by 1 base and the J gene end by 6 bases; junction bases not matched to a gene: 13. Germline V lookup: CDR1 SGHTA, CDR2 FQGTGA. This CDR3 has 17 residues. As DNA, the CDR3 is TGTGCCAGCAGCTTAAATTCGGTGGCAGGGGGTGGCGATACGCAGTATTTT. Encoded protein: CASSLNSVAGGGDTQYF.

This rearrangement joins TRBV5-6 to TRBJ1-2, with 7 bases that match TRBD1. This CDR3 contains 13 residues. Germline V gives CDR1 SGHDT, CDR2 YYEEEE. Trimming took 4 bases from V and 8 from J; bases not matched to a gene: 8. This chain's CDR3 is CASSRGTVRGYTF. DNA of the CDR3: TGTGCCAGCAGCCGTGGGACAGTTCGAGGCTACACCTTC.

This clonotype has a count of ten or more. V usage is TRBV20-1 and J usage is TRBJ1-1; tentatively, D is TRBD1 (5 bases). This CDR3 contains 11 residues. V dropped 4 bases and J dropped 7 bases, with 10 bases sitting between them. In germline, CDR1 is DFQATT, CDR2 SNEGSKA (reference sequence). Here the CDR3 reads CSATRDYEAFF. The CDR3 coding sequence is TGCAGTGCTACTAGGGACTATGAAGCTTTCTTT.

Many counts were recorded for this clonotype. CDR3 sequence reads: CASPTDTQYF. The CDR3 DNA sequence: TGTGCCAGCCCAACAGATACGCAGTATTTT. The gene calls are TRBV12-3 or TRBV12-4 and TRBJ2-3; D is ambiguous. This CDR3 region has 10 residues. Trimming removed 8 bases at V and 3 bases at J, with 3 bases between.

In its sample, this clonotype was seen many times. The rearrangement links TRBV24-1 to TRBJ1-1; TRBD1 agrees at 10 bases. CDR1 KGHDR and CDR2 SFDVKD come from the germline V gene. This CDR3 spans 14 amino acids. After removal of 4 bases from V and 5 bases from J, the junction contained 3 bases not matched to a gene. The CDR3 sequence: CATSDKGQGTEAFF. The DNA for the CDR3 is TGTGCCACCAGTGACAAGGGACAGGGGACTGAAGCTTTCTTT.

The chain couples TRBV28 to TRBJ1-2; no clear D gene. The CDR3 contains 12 residues. Trimming left V 3 bases short and J 4 bases short, with 6 bases between. Per the germline V gene, CDR1 is MDHEN and CDR2 is SYDVKM. CDR3 bases: TGTGCCAGCAGTTTCCAGTTCTATGGCTACACCTTC. Translating gives CASSFQFYGYTF.

V is TRBV6-2 or TRBV6-3 and J is TRBJ2-1; D is possibly TRBD2 (6 bases). CDR1 is MNHEY, CDR2 SVGEGT, per germline. With 6 bases removed from V and 15 bases from J, the gap between germline ends came to 18 bases. The CDR3 runs to 12 residues. The CDR3 DNA reads TGTGCCAGCAGCGCGACTAGTGAGGGACTGTTCTTC. It codes for CASSATSEGLFF.

This clonotype was detected only a few times. The rearrangement joins TRBV5-5 to TRBJ1-4, with D tentatively TRBD1 (5 bases). The CDR3 runs 15 residues. Germline V gene sequence: CDR1 SGHKS, CDR2 YYEKEE (reference sequence). The V end lost 0 bases, the J end lost 10 bases, and 16 bases lay between the germline ends. The CDR3 spells CASSLAGLGTGKLFF. Written as DNA, the CDR3 is TGTGCCAGCAGCTTGGCGGGTCTAGGGACGGGAAAACTGTTTTTT.

This clonotype was observed a handful of times. V is TRBV28 and J is TRBJ2-1; 10 nucleotides match TRBD1. The CDR3 has 15 residues. Germline CDR1 is MDHEN and CDR2 is SYDVKM. The V and J ends lost 4 bases and 7 bases, in that order; junction bases with no gene match: 7. CDR3 in amino acids: CASSSDRGAVNEQFF. The DNA of the CDR3 is TGTGCCAGCAGTTCGGACAGGGGGGCTGTAAATGAGCAGTTCTTC. The entire variable domain, with the rest obtained from reference TRBV28 and TRBJ2-1, is as follows: DVKVTQSSRYLVKRTGEKVFLECVQDMDHENMFWYRQDPGLGLRLIYFSYDVKMKEKGDIPEGYSVSREKKERFSLILESASTNQTSMYLCASSSDRGAVNEQFFGPGTRLTVL.